This T cell receptor (beta chain) was identified in a study of T cells in tuberculosis. Germline V gives CDR1 LNHDA, CDR2 SQIVND (reference sequence). Trimming shortened V by 3 bases and J by 7 bases, and 13 bases separated the two germline ends. The CDR3 is 14 amino acids. Findings of the study overall: The TCR-beta difference was not significant; alpha differences partly reflected length. Cases with active tuberculosis were adults, while controls were adolescents.

As to this clone: Its specificity is not known.

Profiled with immunoSEQ multiplex PCR; TCRdb holds only in-frame clones, not every one. The sample has roughly 44,000 clones, around 96% seen once. The material sequenced was PBMCs. The chain combines TRBV19 with TRBJ1-5, with no clear D. This receptor was obtained from a donor aged 10-29 years with latent tuberculosis or without tuberculosis infection. CDR3 in amino acids: CASSIGDAGQPQHF. CDR3 bases: TGTGCCAGTAGTATCGGGGATGCGGGCCAGCCCCAGCATTTT.